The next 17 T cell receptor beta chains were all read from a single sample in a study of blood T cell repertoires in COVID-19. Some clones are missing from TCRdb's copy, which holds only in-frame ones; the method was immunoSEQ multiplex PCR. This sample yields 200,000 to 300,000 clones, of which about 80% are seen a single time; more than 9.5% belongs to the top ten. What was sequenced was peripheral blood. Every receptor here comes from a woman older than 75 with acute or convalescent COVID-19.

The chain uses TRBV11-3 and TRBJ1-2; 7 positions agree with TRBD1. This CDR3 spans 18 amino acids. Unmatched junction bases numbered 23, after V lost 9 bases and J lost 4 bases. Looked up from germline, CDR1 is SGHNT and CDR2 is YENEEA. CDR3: CASPFPKFLDRFTYGYTF. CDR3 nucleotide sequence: TGTGCCAGTCCTTTCCCGAAATTCCTGGACAGGTTTACCTATGGCTACACCTTC.

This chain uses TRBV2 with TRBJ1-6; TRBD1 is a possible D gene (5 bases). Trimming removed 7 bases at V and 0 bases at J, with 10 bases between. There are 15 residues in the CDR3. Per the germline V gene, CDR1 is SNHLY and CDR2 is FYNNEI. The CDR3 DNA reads TGTGCCAGCACCCCAGACAGCTCCTATAATTCACCCCTCCACTTT. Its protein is CASTPDSSYNSPLHF.

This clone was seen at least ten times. The CDR3 DNA follows: TGTGCCAGCAGTGAAGTCGGTAGTGGGACACCGAATCAGCCCCAGCATTTT. Encoded protein: CASSEVGSGTPNQPQHF. This chain links TRBV6-1 with TRBJ1-5; maybe TRBD1 (6 bases). Germline V gene sequence: CDR1 MNHNS, CDR2 SASEGT. Trimming cost V 1 base and J 4 bases, with 17 bases left between them. The CDR3 loop spans 17 amino acids.

The CDR3 DNA sequence: TGTGCCAGCAGCCAACGGACAGGGGAGAACACCGGGGAGCTGTTTTTT. Protein: CASSQRTGENTGELFF. This chain links TRBV3-1 (or the pseudogene TRBV3-2) with TRBJ2-2; 9 nucleotides line up with TRBD1. CDR3 length: 16 amino acids. In germline, CDR1 is LGHDT, CDR2 YNNKEL (reference sequence). Losses at the gene ends were 2 bases for V and 1 base for J; bases not matched to a gene: 2.

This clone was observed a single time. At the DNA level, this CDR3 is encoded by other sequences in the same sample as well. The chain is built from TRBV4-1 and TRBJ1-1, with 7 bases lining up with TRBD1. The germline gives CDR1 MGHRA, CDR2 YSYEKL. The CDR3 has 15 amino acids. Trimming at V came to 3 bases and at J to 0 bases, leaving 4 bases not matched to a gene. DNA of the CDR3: TGCGCCAGCAGCCACCCCGGGACAGTGAACACTGAAGCTTTCTTT. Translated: CASSHPGTVNTEAFF.

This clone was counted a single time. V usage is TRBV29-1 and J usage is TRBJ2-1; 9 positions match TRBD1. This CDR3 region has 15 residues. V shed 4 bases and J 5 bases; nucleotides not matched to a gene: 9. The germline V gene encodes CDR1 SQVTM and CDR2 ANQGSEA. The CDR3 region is CSVVGWDRAHNEQFF. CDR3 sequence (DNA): TGCAGCGTTGTCGGGTGGGACAGGGCGCACAATGAGCAGTTCTTC.

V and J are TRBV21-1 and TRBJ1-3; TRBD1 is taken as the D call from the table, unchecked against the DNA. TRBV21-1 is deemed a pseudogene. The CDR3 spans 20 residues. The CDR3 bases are TGTGCCAGCAGTACCCGGGACAGGTTCCTCCCCCGCGTCTCTGGAAACACCATATATTTT. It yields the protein CASSTRDRFLPRVSGNTIYF.

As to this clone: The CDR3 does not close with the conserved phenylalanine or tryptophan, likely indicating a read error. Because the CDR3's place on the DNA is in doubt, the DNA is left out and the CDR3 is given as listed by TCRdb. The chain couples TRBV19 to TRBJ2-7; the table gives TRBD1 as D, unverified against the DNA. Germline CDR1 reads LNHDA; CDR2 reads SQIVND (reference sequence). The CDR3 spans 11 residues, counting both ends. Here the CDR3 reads CASSIGGQGCC.

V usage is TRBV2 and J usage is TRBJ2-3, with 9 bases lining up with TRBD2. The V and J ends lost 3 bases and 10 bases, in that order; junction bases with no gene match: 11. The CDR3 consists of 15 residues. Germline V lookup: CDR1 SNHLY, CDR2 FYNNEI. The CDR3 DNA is TGTGCCAGCAGTGAGGAACTAGCGGGTTCCCCTGCGCAGTATTTT. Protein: CASSEELAGSPAQYF.

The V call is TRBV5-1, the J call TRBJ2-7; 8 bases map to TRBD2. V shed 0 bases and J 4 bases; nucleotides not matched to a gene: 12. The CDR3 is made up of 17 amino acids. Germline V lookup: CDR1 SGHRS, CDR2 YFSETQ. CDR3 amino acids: CASSLGPRGSGVYEQYF. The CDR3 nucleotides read TGCGCCAGCAGCTTGGGACCTCGGGGTAGCGGGGTTTACGAGCAGTACTTC.

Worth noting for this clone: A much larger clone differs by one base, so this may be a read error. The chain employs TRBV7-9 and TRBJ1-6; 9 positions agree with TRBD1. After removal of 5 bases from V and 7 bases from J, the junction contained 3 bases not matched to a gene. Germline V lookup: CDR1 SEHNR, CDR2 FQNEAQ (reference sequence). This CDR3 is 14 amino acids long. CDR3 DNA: TGTGCCAGCAGCCAGGACAGGGGAAATTCACCCCTCCACTTT. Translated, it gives CASSQDRGNSPLHF.

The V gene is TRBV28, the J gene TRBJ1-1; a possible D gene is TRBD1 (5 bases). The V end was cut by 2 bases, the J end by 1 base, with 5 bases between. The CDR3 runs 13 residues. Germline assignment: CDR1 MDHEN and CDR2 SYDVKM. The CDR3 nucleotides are TGTGCCAGCAGTTTAAGGGGGAACACTGAAGCTTTCTTT. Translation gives CASSLRGNTEAFF.

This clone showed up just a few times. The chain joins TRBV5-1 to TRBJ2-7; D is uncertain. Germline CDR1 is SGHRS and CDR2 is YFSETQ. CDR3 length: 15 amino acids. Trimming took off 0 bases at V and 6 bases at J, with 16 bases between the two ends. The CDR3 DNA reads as TGCGCCAGCAGCTTGGGCTGGCAGGTCCCCCGCGAGCAGTACTTC. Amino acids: CASSLGWQVPREQYF.

The CDR3 loop reads CASSPPSLNTEAFF. The CDR3 coding sequence is TGTGCCAGCTCACCCCCTTCCTTAAACACTGAAGCTTTCTTT. The chain couples TRBV18 to TRBJ1-1; unclear D gene. V lost 3 bases and J 2 bases, leaving 10 bases between the germline ends. There are 14 residues in the CDR3. Germline V gene sequence: CDR1 KGHSH, CDR2 LQKENI. Full variable domain (rest looked up from reference TRBV18 and TRBJ1-1): NAGVMQNPRHLVRRRGQEARLRCSPMKGHSHVYWYRQLPEEGLKFMVYLQKENIIDESGMPKERFSAEFPKEGPSILRIQQVVRGDSAAYFCASSPPSLNTEAFFGQGTRLTVV.

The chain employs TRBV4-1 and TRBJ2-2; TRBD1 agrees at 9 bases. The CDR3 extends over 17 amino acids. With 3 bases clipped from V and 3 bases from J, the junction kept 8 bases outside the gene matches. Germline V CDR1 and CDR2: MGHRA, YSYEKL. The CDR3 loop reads CASSQVPGQGYTGELFF. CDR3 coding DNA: TGCGCCAGCAGCCAGGTACCGGGACAGGGCTACACCGGGGAGCTGTTTTTT.

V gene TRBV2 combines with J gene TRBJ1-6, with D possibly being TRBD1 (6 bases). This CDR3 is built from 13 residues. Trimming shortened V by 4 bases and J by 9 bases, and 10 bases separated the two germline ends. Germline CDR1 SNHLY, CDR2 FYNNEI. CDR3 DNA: TGTGCCAGCAGTGTCGGACAGCCTTCACCCCTCCACTTT. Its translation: CASSVGQPSPLHF.

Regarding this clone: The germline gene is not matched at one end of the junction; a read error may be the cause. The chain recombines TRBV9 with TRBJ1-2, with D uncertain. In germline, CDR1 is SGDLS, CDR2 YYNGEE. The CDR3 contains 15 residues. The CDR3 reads CASSVDPVPNYSYTF. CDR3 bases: TGTGCCAGCAGCGTAGATCCAGTCCCCAACTATAGCTACACCTTC.